The rows below give T cell receptor beta chains drawn from one sample of a study of cytomegalovirus exposure and HLA in healthy donors. TCRdb keeps only in-frame clones here, not all; method: immunoSEQ multiplex PCR. Of 100,000 to 150,000 clones detected, over 65% appear once; the ten largest clones hold more than 3.5%. The sample comprised PBMCs. The source is a man aged 40-49 years in good health and CMV-seropositive. The CDR3 runs from the conserved cysteine through the conserved F or W. A D gene is named only where the DNA matches it firmly. Size values are once, few and many counts, or a class for expanded clones, and some rows have none.

D gene	CDR3 length	J gene	V gene	clone size	CDR3 DNA	CDR3 protein
NA	13	TRBJ1-5	TRBV30	NA	TGTGCCTGGGCGATTGAAAGCAATCAGCCCCAGCATTTT	CAWAIESNQPQHF
NA	13	TRBJ2-3	TRBV18	NA	TGTGCCAGCTCACCACCGAGCTCAGATACGCAGTATTTT	CASSPPSSDTQYF
TRBD1	16	TRBJ2-7	TRBV27	once	TGTGCCAGCAGTTTATCGATCAGGGGGCCCCCCTACGAGCAGTACTTC	CASSLSIRGPPYEQYF
TRBD2	15	TRBJ2-3	TRBV9	NA	TGTGCCAGCAGCCGGACGGGACTAGGGGCCGATACGCAGTATTTT	CASSRTGLGADTQYF
TRBD2	14	TRBJ2-7	TRBV2	NA	TGTGCCAGCAGTGAGGATAGCGGGATGTACGAGCAGTACTTC	CASSEDSGMYEQYF
NA	16	TRBJ2-2	TRBV11-2	few	TGTGCCAGCAGCTCCGACGCAGGGCTGAGGACCGGGGAGCTGTTTTTT	CASSSDAGLRTGELFF
NA	11	TRBJ1-3	TRBV6-1	few	TGTGCCAGCCTCCTGGGCTTCACCATATATTTT	CASLLGFTIYF
NA	14	TRBJ1-3	TRBV19	NA	TGTGCCAGTAGTCGACCGGGCTCTGGAAACACCATATATTTT	CASSRPGSGNTIYF
NA	14	TRBJ1-1	TRBV27	NA	TGTGCCAGCAGTACCAGATCCGGCGGCACTGAAGCTTTCTTT	CASSTRSGGTEAFF
TRBD1	16	TRBJ1-5	TRBV18	NA	TGTGCCAGCTCACCCAACTCCACAGGGGGCGGGCAGCCCCAGCATTTT	CASSPNSTGGGQPQHF
NA	14	TRBJ2-7	TRBV6-1	NA	TGTGCCAGCAGTGACAAGACTCTGTCTTACGAGCAGTACTTC	CASSDKTLSYEQYF
NA	17	TRBJ1-1	TRBV5-5	NA	TGTGCCAGCAGCTTCTTTGTAAATGAGTTAACCTCCTCTGAAGCTTTCTTT	CASSFFVNELTSSEAFF
TRBD1	16	TRBJ2-1	TRBV4-1	once	TGCGCCAGCAGCCAACGGGCAGGGGGCGCGATCGGGGAGCAGTTCTTC	CASSQRAGGAIGEQFF
NA	14	TRBJ2-2	TRBV2	NA	TGTGCCAGCAGTGAAGCCTCGGGGACCGGGGAGCTGTTTTTT	CASSEASGTGELFF
NA	13	TRBJ2-7	TRBV5-1	NA	TGCGCCAGCAAGGGAATTCAGGGCTACGAGCAGTACTTC	CASKGIQGYEQYF
NA	13	TRBJ2-7	TRBV2	NA	TGTGCCAGCAGTGAAACTCCTGTGCACGAGCAGTACTTC	CASSETPVHEQYF